A single sample gave rise to the 12 T cell receptor beta chains below, sequenced in a study of spatial heterogeneity in lung cancer (dated by TCRdb to about 2019). Libraries were built with 5' RACE. The sample was run on a NextSeq 500. In TCRdb, the public reads were trimmed at Q25 with fastp and aligned with MiXCR, with productive beta chains retained. Rows with a matching CDR3 protein are joined into one entry that keeps the most common DNA and genes. The sample table shows under 14,000 distinct CDR3 sequences, and approximately 5.8% are seen once. The ten largest clones represent roughly 28% of the sample. Interpreted using the paper, the time point label stands for: sample taken at primary tumor resection. The sample here was PBMCs, taken at surgery. The source of these receptors is a male donor with early-stage non-small cell lung cancer.

This clonotype was seen at least ten times. The chain carries TRBV6-5 and TRBJ2-7; the D is unclear. Germline V gives CDR1 MNHEY, CDR2 SVGAGI. This CDR3 contains 14 residues. V was trimmed by 0 bases and J by 2 bases, leaving 8 bases between them. CDR3: CASSYSDDTYEQYF. The CDR3 coding sequence is TGTGCCAGCAGTTACTCGGACGATACCTACGAGCAGTACTTC.

A few counts support this clonotype. The chain joins TRBV5-4 to TRBJ1-6; D gene unclear. V gave up 5 bases and J gave up 8 bases, with 14 bases separating them. The CDR3 length is 14 residues. The germline V gene has CDR1 SGHNT and CDR2 YYREEE (reference sequence). This CDR3 reads CASSPSSSDSPLHF. The CDR3 nucleotides are TGTGCCAGCAGTCCAAGTAGTAGTGATTCACCCCTCCACTTT.

This clonotype has more than one count but fewer than ten. The rearrangement links TRBV2 to TRBJ2-7; the match to TRBD1 covers 7 bases. This CDR3 contains 14 residues. J lost 3 bases, V lost 6 bases, and 8 bases had no gene match. Germline lookup yields CDR1 SNHLY and CDR2 FYNNEI. The CDR3 DNA sequence: TGTGCCAGCAGAGGGACAGTTGGGAACTACGAGCAGTACTTC. This encodes CASRGTVGNYEQYF.

The table lists this clonotype with many counts. This chain connects TRBV6-5 to TRBJ1-2, with D possibly TRBD1 on 6 matching bases. The germline V gene encodes CDR1 MNHEY and CDR2 SVGAGI. The CDR3 runs 15 residues. Deletions cut 8 bases from V and 7 bases from J, with 23 bases between. The CDR3 loop is CASRGNRDPVGGYTF. CDR3 in DNA: TGTGCCAGCCGTGGGAACAGGGATCCTGTCGGTGGCTACACCTTC.

At least ten counts were recorded for this clonotype. The J gene is TRBJ2-1, the V gene TRBV7-6; 8 bases agree with TRBD2. Germline CDR1 SGHVS, CDR2 FNYEAQ. This CDR3 region has 15 residues. Losses at the gene ends were 2 bases for V and 0 bases for J; bases not matched to a gene: 0. The CDR3 sequence: CASSLSGSSYNEQFF. In nucleotides, the CDR3 is TGTGCCAGCAGCTTAAGCGGGAGCTCCTACAATGAGCAGTTCTTC. Filled out from reference TRBV7-6 and TRBJ2-1, the complete variable domain reads GAGVSQSPRYKVTKRGQDVALRCDPISGHVSLYWYRQALGQGPEFLTYFNYEAQQDKSGLPNDRFSAERPEGSISTLTIQRTEQRDSAMYRCASSLSGSSYNEQFFGPGTRLTVL.

This clonotype was found many times. This chain connects TRBV7-2 to TRBJ2-5; a possible D gene is TRBD2 (6 bases). CDR3 size: 13 residues. Germline CDR1 and CDR2: SGHTA and FQGNSA. V was clipped by 6 bases and J by 4 bases, with 12 bases between them. As DNA, the CDR3 is TGTGCCAGCAGGGAGGGACGGTTAGAGACCCAGTACTTC. Protein product: CASREGRLETQYF.

By share, this clonotype ranks as medium-sized. The rearrangement links TRBV29-1 to TRBJ2-1; D not resolved. V was shortened by 0 bases and J by 4 bases, with 1 base between the two germline ends. This CDR3 has 11 amino acids. CDR1 SQVTM and CDR2 ANQGSEA come from the germline V gene. CDR3 loop: CSVEEYNEQFF. CDR3 sequence (DNA): TGCAGCGTTGAAGAGTACAATGAGCAGTTCTTC.

This clonotype turned up a few times. The chain couples TRBV29-1 to TRBJ1-1; D is unresolved. The germline V gene encodes CDR1 SQVTM and CDR2 ANQGSEA. The CDR3 runs to 10 residues. V was cut by 6 bases and J by 5 bases, with 7 bases left in between. CDR3 DNA sequence: TGCAGCGTCGCCGATACTGAAGCTTTCTTT. It codes for CSVADTEAFF.

The rearrangement links TRBV11-3 to TRBJ2-3, with 10 positions matching TRBD2. The CDR3 runs to 16 residues. Trimming at V came to 5 bases and at J to 0 bases, leaving 5 bases not matched to a gene. The germline V gene encodes CDR1 SGHNT and CDR2 YENEEA. The CDR3: CASSIGTSESTDTQYF. The CDR3 DNA follows: TGTGCCAGCAGCATCGGGACTAGCGAAAGCACAGATACGCAGTATTTT.

This clonotype was seen ten or more times. The chain has TRBV28 and TRBJ2-2, with TRBD2 identical over 13 bases. The CDR3 is made up of 14 amino acids. Germline CDR1 is MDHEN and CDR2 is SYDVKM. After removal of 5 bases from V and 6 bases from J, the junction contained 0 bases not matched to a gene. This CDR3 is CASSGLAGAGELFF. CDR3 coding DNA: TGTGCCAGCAGTGGACTAGCGGGAGCCGGGGAGCTGTTTTTT.

This clonotype was seen at least ten times. This sequence joins TRBV4-3 and TRBJ2-1; 8 positions match TRBD2. Trimming took 1 base from V and 5 from J; bases not matched to a gene: 7. The germline V gene has CDR1 LGHNA and CDR2 YSLEER. The CDR3 extends over 16 amino acids. The CDR3 loop reads CASSQGRGLVDNEQFF. In nucleotides, the CDR3 is TGCGCCAGCAGCCAAGGACGGGGACTAGTAGACAATGAGCAGTTCTTC.

This clonotype was counted ten times or more. The CDR3 coding sequence is TGCAGCGCCAAACAGGGAGGAACCTACAATGAGCAGTTCTTC. Protein: CSAKQGGTYNEQFF. The gene calls are TRBV29-1 and TRBJ2-1; D possibly matches TRBD1 or TRBD2 (6 bases each). V lost 7 bases and J lost 2, with 15 bases in between. Germline V gene lookup returns CDR1 SQVTM and CDR2 ANQGSEA. The CDR3 runs to 14 residues.